What follows are 18 T cell receptor beta chains derived from one specimen sequenced in a study of OX40 agonist ivuxolimab in advanced cancers. Only in-frame clones appear in the TCRdb table, and some are missing; sequencing was by immunoSEQ multiplex PCR. The profile shows approximately 78,000 clones, around 89% of them singletons. The sample was CD4+ or CD8+ T cells sorted from blood, taken in a trial of the OX40 agonist ivuxolimab. These receptors originate from an adult with an advanced solid tumor such as melanoma, head and neck, liver or kidney cancer.

The CDR3 region is CASSLGQDIEQYF. As DNA, the CDR3 is TGCGCCAGCAGCTTGGGCCAGGACATCGAGCAGTACTTC. V usage is TRBV5-1 and J usage is TRBJ2-7; perhaps TRBD1 as D (5 bases). The germline CDR1 and CDR2 sequences are SGHRS and YFSETQ. Deletions cut 0 bases from V and 6 bases from J, with 10 bases between. This CDR3 has 13 amino acids.

This sequence joins TRBV28 and TRBJ2-5; perhaps TRBD1 as D (6 bases). CDR1 MDHEN and CDR2 SYDVKM come from the germline V gene. This CDR3 contains 15 residues. The V end was cut by 10 bases, the J end by 4 bases, with 22 bases between. CDR3 amino acids: CATTLGGLSGETQYF. CDR3 DNA: TGTGCCACCACTCTTGGGGGCCTCTCCGGAGAGACCCAGTACTTC.

V and J are TRBV1 and TRBJ2-5; TRBD2 is the table's D call and was not checked against the DNA. TRBV1 corresponds to a pseudogene. The CDR3 extends over 20 amino acids. As DNA, the CDR3 is TGCACCAGCAGCCAAGATGGCAGGTGGGCGGGAGAGGGTCTAGTGGAGACCCAGTACTTC. Translating gives CTSSQDGRWAGEGLVETQYF.

The chain combines TRBV2 with TRBJ1-2; possible D gene TRBD1, 5 bases. The CDR3 spans 16 residues. Germline V gene lookup returns CDR1 SNHLY and CDR2 FYNNEI. Trimming stripped 0 bases from V and 8 bases from J, with 19 bases between. DNA of the CDR3: TGTGCCAGCAGTGAAGCGTCTCGGGGTCGGGGACGGGGCTACACCTTC. Protein sequence: CASSEASRGRGRGYTF.

The chain combines TRBV7-9 with TRBJ2-7; 11 nucleotides agree with TRBD2. The CDR3 totals 19 residues. Germline values: CDR1 SEHNR, CDR2 FQNEAQ (reference sequence). V was clipped by 5 bases and J by 1 base; unmatched bases: 16. The CDR3 nucleotides are TGTGCCAGCAGCCGAGGCCGACTAGCGGGGATTTACCGATCCTACGAGCAGTACTTC. Translating gives CASSRGRLAGIYRSYEQYF.

The V call is TRBV28, the J call TRBJ2-7; 8 bases map to TRBD2. CDR1 MDHEN and CDR2 SYDVKM come from the germline V gene. The V segment lost 6 bases and the J segment 2 bases; nucleotides outside the gene matches: 15. There are 17 residues in the CDR3. CDR3 sequence: CASRVLSSGLVPYEQYF. The CDR3 coding sequence is TGTGCCAGCAGAGTCCTCTCTAGCGGGCTGGTCCCCTACGAGCAGTACTTC.

The chain carries TRBV30 and TRBJ2-1, with D possibly being TRBD2 (6 bases). V lost 1 base and J 0 bases, leaving 7 bases between the germline ends. This CDR3 has 14 residues. Looked up from germline, CDR1 is GTSNPN and CDR2 is SVGIG (reference sequence). The CDR3 DNA sequence: TGTGCCTGGAGTGGGGGGGTCTCCTACAATGAGCAGTTCTTC. Translation gives CAWSGGVSYNEQFF.

This clone appeared once. The chain uses TRBV10-3 and TRBJ2-3, with TRBD2 matching over 14 bases. Germline V gene lookup returns CDR1 ENHRY and CDR2 SYGVKD. V dropped 3 bases and J dropped 3; count of bases not matched to a gene: 8. The CDR3 covers 18 residues. The CDR3 loop reads CAISEGTTSGGATDTQYF. CDR3 sequence (DNA): TGTGCCATCAGTGAAGGGACGACTAGCGGGGGGGCTACAGATACGCAGTATTTT.

This clone appeared a few times. The CDR3 sequence is CASMDSGRQETQYF. In nucleotides, the CDR3 is TGCGCCAGCATGGATAGCGGGAGACAAGAGACCCAGTACTTC. V and J are TRBV5-1 and TRBJ2-5, with 9 positions matching TRBD2. This CDR3 is 14 amino acids long. The V and J ends lost 6 bases and 2 bases, in that order; junction bases with no gene match: 5. The germline V gene has CDR1 SGHRS and CDR2 YFSETQ.

V gene TRBV18 combines with J gene TRBJ2-5; TRBD2 matches at 9 bases. Trimming cost V 2 bases and J 4 bases; bases outside gene matches: 14. The CDR3 has 18 amino acids. Germline V gene sequence: CDR1 KGHSH, CDR2 LQKENI. The CDR3, as DNA: TGTGCCAGCTCACCAGTCTTCGCGGGAGGGCCTTATGCAGAGACCCAGTACTTC. As protein: CASSPVFAGGPYAETQYF.

The chain links TRBV7-2 to TRBJ2-7; 12 positions agree with TRBD1. This CDR3 has 14 residues. Germline-derived CDR1 and CDR2 are SGHTA and FQGNSA. Trimming at V came to 6 bases and at J to 6 bases, leaving 6 bases not matched to a gene. For the CDR3, the DNA is TGTGCCAGCAGGGGGACAGGGGGCTCTGGCGAGCAGTACTTC. This gives the protein CASRGTGGSGEQYF.

The CDR3 here is CSGTSGRTDTQYF. The CDR3 DNA reads TGCAGCGGCACTAGCGGCCGCACAGATACGCAGTATTTT. The chain recombines TRBV29-1 with TRBJ2-3; TRBD2 matches 8 bases. V lost 7 bases, J lost 1 base, and 4 bases stayed unmatched. The CDR3 runs to 13 residues. The germline V gene has CDR1 SQVTM and CDR2 ANQGSEA.

The chain recombines TRBV28 with TRBJ1-3, with TRBD1 as a possible D gene (6 bases). Germline CDR1 MDHEN, CDR2 SYDVKM. Between the trimmed V and J ends, which lost 7 bases and 0 bases, there was a span of 19 bases. The CDR3 has 17 amino acids. The chain's CDR3 is CASTEGVRSYSGNTIYF. The CDR3 bases are TGTGCCAGCACCGAGGGGGTGAGATCGTACTCTGGAAACACCATATATTTT.

A single count supports this clone. V usage is TRBV19 and J usage is TRBJ1-4; 8 bases line up with TRBD1. The CDR3 has 15 residues. Trimming took 7 bases from V and 8 from J; bases not matched to a gene: 12. Germline CDR1 is LNHDA and CDR2 is SQIVND (reference sequence). In nucleotides, the CDR3 is TGTGCCAGTATTCGCCGAAGACAGGGGAACGAAAAACTGTTTTTT. It yields the protein CASIRRRQGNEKLFF.

This clone has only a few counts. The chain carries TRBV28 and TRBJ1-2; TRBD1 aligns across 8 bases. There are 15 residues in the CDR3. CDR1 MDHEN and CDR2 SYDVKM come from the germline V gene. V lost 3 bases to trimming and J lost 2 bases; unmatched junction nucleotides: 5. The CDR3 nucleotides are TGTGCCAGCAGTTTTACAGGGGGATACAACTATGGCTACACCTTC. Its translation is CASSFTGGYNYGYTF.

The chain employs TRBV7-2 and TRBJ2-5; D is unresolved. The CDR3 has 16 residues. Trimming removed 1 base at V and 4 bases at J, with 16 bases between. Germline V gene sequence: CDR1 SGHTA, CDR2 FQGNSA. The CDR3 bases are TGTGCCAGCAGCTTAGGTACCGCCGCGTTCGCAGAGACCCAGTACTTC. Amino acids: CASSLGTAAFAETQYF.

The chain has TRBV7-2 and TRBJ1-2; D not certain. The CDR3 runs 15 residues. Trimming pared 1 base from V and 2 bases from J, leaving 11 bases between. Germline V gene lookup returns CDR1 SGHTA and CDR2 FQGNSA. CDR3 nucleotides: TGTGCCAGCAGCTTAGATGGCCCGAGGAACTATGGCTACACCTTC. This translates into CASSLDGPRNYGYTF.

The CDR3 DNA reads as TGTGCCAGCTCACCACCTGCAGGGGAGGGGATTGGCTACACCTTC. Translating gives CASSPPAGEGIGYTF. The chain uses TRBV18 and TRBJ1-2; D might be TRBD1 (6 bases). Germline V gene lookup returns CDR1 KGHSH and CDR2 LQKENI. Deletions cut 0 bases from V and 7 bases from J, with 15 bases between. This CDR3 region has 15 residues.